Below are 10 T cell receptor beta chains sequenced from a single sample in a study of patients and donors after allogeneic stem cell transplantation. Each CDR3 protein gets one entry after TCRdb re-called the RT-PCR reads with MiXCR. The table lists fewer than 250,000 distinct CDR3 sequences, roughly 13% of them singletons. The sample taken for sequencing was blood, either unsorted or a sorted T cell fraction (not recorded which). These receptors were taken from a human donor who was either an allogeneic HSCT recipient or a stem cell or donor lymphocyte infusion donor (not recorded which). It is not recorded whose cells these are; they may come from a transplant donor.

Only a few counts were recorded for this clonotype. The rearrangement links TRBV5-4 to TRBJ2-3; 9 nucleotides line up with TRBD1. The CDR3 runs 15 residues. The germline gives CDR1 SGHNT, CDR2 YYREEE (reference sequence). V lost 0 bases to trimming and J lost 3 bases; unmatched junction nucleotides: 2. The CDR3 protein is CASSLDRGRTDTQYF. The CDR3 DNA follows: TGTGCCAGCAGCTTGGACAGGGGGCGAACAGATACGCAGTATTTT. The complete variable domain, with remaining parts taken from reference TRBV5-4 and TRBJ2-3, reads ETGVTQSPTHLIKTRGQQVTLRCSSQSGHNTVSWYQQALGQGPQFIFQYYREEENGRGNFPPRFSGLQFPNYSSELNVNALELDDSALYLCASSLDRGRTDTQYFGPGTRLTVL.

The rearrangement links TRBV4-1 to TRBJ2-3; either TRBD1 or TRBD2 may supply D (5 bases each). CDR3 size: 14 residues. Germline CDR1 MGHRA, CDR2 YSYEKL. V shed 6 bases and J shed 4 bases, with 14 bases lying between them. The CDR3 coding sequence is TGCGCCAGCAGTCGAGTTCTGGGGGCAGATACGCAGTATTTT. Amino acids: CASSRVLGADTQYF.

This clonotype was detected once. This rearrangement joins TRBV11-1 to TRBJ2-1; weak D call: TRBD1 (6 bases). CDR1 SGHAT and CDR2 FQDESV come from the germline V gene (reference sequence). V lost 4 bases and J lost 10, with 17 bases in between. This CDR3 is 14 amino acids long. The CDR3 sequence is CASSSRDARGEQFF. The DNA for the CDR3 is TGTGCCAGCAGCTCCCGGGACGCGAGGGGGGAGCAGTTCTTC. The full variable domain, rest sourced from reference TRBV11-1 and TRBJ2-1, is EAEVAQSPRYKITEKSQAVAFWCDPISGHATLYWYRQILGQGPELLVQFQDESVVDDSQLPKDRFSAERLKGVDSTLKIQPAELGDSAMYLCASSSRDARGEQFFGPGTRLTVL.

This clonotype was seen many times. The chain is built from TRBV29-1 and TRBJ1-1; 9 bases are a match to TRBD1. CDR1 and CDR2 (germline): SQVTM, ANQGSEA. With 7 bases clipped from V and 3 bases from J, the junction kept 3 bases outside the gene matches. The CDR3 runs to 12 residues. CDR3 region: CSGDRADTEAFF. CDR3 bases: TGCAGCGGGGACAGGGCGGACACTGAAGCTTTCTTT. Based on the CDR3 plus reference TRBV29-1 and TRBJ1-1, the full variable domain is SAVISQKPSRDICQRGTSLTIQCQVDSQVTMMFWYRQQPGQSLTLIATANQGSEATYESGFVIDKFPISRPNLTFSTLTVSNMSPEDSSIYLCSGDRADTEAFFGQGTRLTVV.

This sequence joins TRBV18 and TRBJ2-7; D is ambiguous. V lost 3 bases and J 0 bases, leaving 12 bases between the germline ends. Germline CDR1 and CDR2: KGHSH and LQKENI. This CDR3 contains 15 residues. The CDR3 DNA reads TGTGCCAGCTCACCGGTATTCTCCCGCTCCTACGAGCAGTACTTC. It yields the protein CASSPVFSRSYEQYF.

The V gene is TRBV29-1, the J gene TRBJ2-3; D not resolved. The CDR3 is made up of 14 amino acids. V dropped 5 bases and J dropped 0 bases, with 12 bases sitting between them. CDR1 is SQVTM, CDR2 ANQGSEA, per germline. In DNA form, the CDR3 reads TGCAGCGTTTACGGAGATATAAGCACAGATACGCAGTATTTT. This codes for CSVYGDISTDTQYF.

The chain has TRBV6-1 and TRBJ1-6; 7 positions match TRBD1. The CDR3 consists of 14 residues. Per the germline V gene, CDR1 is MNHNS and CDR2 is SASEGT. V lost 3 bases, J lost 9 bases, and 5 bases stayed unmatched. CDR3 DNA: TGTGCCAGCAGTGACGGCCAGGGGGTTTCACCCCTCCACTTT. It specifies CASSDGQGVSPLHF.

This clonotype was counted a few times. The chain is built from TRBV29-1 and TRBJ2-1; 9 nucleotides align to TRBD2. The germline V gene encodes CDR1 SQVTM and CDR2 ANQGSEA. The CDR3 runs to 15 residues. After removal of 4 bases from V and 1 base from J, the junction contained 5 bases not matched to a gene. The DNA for the CDR3 is TGCAGCGTTGTAACAGCGGGAGGTTCCTACAATGAGCAGTTCTTC. Its translation: CSVVTAGGSYNEQFF.

This clonotype has a count of ten or more. This rearrangement joins TRBV19 to TRBJ2-1; TRBD1 aligns across 10 bases. Germline-derived CDR1 and CDR2 are LNHDA and SQIVND (reference sequence). The CDR3 spans 14 residues. With V trimmed by 6 bases and J by 6 bases, 5 bases remained unmatched. The DNA for the CDR3 is TGTGCCAGTAGAAGACAGGGGGCGGTCAATGAGCAGTTCTTC. Its protein product is CASRRQGAVNEQFF.

Notes on this clonotype: A much more abundant neighbour one base away suggests this may be a read error. The genes are TRBV11-1 and TRBJ1-1; TRBD1 is a possible D gene (5 bases). This CDR3 is built from 14 residues. In germline, CDR1 is SGHAT, CDR2 FQDESV (reference sequence). Trimming cost V 2 bases and J 0 bases, with 7 bases left between them. The CDR3 nucleotides read TGTGCCAGCAGCTTAATGGGGGTGAACACTGAAGCTTTCTTT. Protein product: CASSLMGVNTEAFF.